This T cell receptor (beta chain) was recovered during a study of shared clonotypes between healthy human individuals. Study conclusions and caveats: Against clonotypes common to all four donors, non-shared ones had lower generation probabilities.

The authors' processing: From ImmunoSEQ came sequences covering only the junction and carrying no quality scores, so filtering differed. Data came from immunoSEQ multiplex PCR; TCRdb stores just in-frame clones and leaves some out. Clone size and the V and J calls come from that table; the DNA yielded D and trimming. The repertoire holds under 850,000 clones, 72% seen once, with approximately 2% in the top ten. Turning to this clone: Its antigen is as yet unknown.

The TCR sequence derives from a woman under 40 in good health. The sample was memory CD4+ T cells sorted from blood. Indicated subset: CD45RA-negative fraction.

CDR3 sequence reads: CSVESAGGFSTDTQYF. The CDR3 bases are TGCAGCGTTGAATCAGCGGGAGGCTTTAGCACAGATACGCAGTATTTT. The chain recombines TRBV29-1 with TRBJ2-3; the match to TRBD2 covers 9 bases. Germline CDR1 reads SQVTM; CDR2 reads ANQGSEA. The CDR3 is 16 amino acids. The V and J ends lost 2 bases and 0 bases, in that order; junction bases with no gene match: 6.